The 26 T cell receptor beta chains below come from one sample, sequenced in a study of blood T cell repertoires in COVID-19. Libraries were prepared by immunoSEQ multiplex PCR; TCRdb keeps only in-frame clonotypes and omits some of them. The sample carries nearly 55,000 clones, 60% to 85% recorded once. The sequencing input was peripheral blood. These receptors were taken from a human donor with active or convalescent COVID-19. The donor label of this sample is uncertain.

This chain uses TRBV19 with TRBJ1-2; D is ambiguous. V was clipped by 3 bases and J by 6 bases, with 8 bases between them. The CDR3 length is 12 residues. CDR1 and CDR2 from the germline V gene are LNHDA and SQIVND (reference sequence). DNA for the CDR3: TGTGCCAGTAGTATCGCTCCGGATGGCTACACCTTC. This sequence encodes CASSIAPDGYTF. Combining the CDR3 with reference TRBV19 and TRBJ1-2 gives the whole variable domain DGGITQSPKYLFRKEGQNVTLSCEQNLNHDAMYWYRQDPGQGLRLIYYSQIVNDFQKGDIAEGYSVSREKKESFPLTVTSAQKNPTAFYLCASSIAPDGYTFGSGTRLTVV.

This rearrangement joins TRBV3-1 (or the pseudogene TRBV3-2) to TRBJ1-4, with D hard to call. The germline V and J ends were trimmed by 5 bases and 7 bases, with 11 bases remaining between them. This CDR3 has 13 residues. In germline, CDR1 is LGHDT, CDR2 YNNKEL (reference sequence). This chain's CDR3 is CASSSMRGEKLFF. The CDR3 coding sequence is TGTGCCAGCAGCTCCATGCGAGGTGAAAAACTGTTTTTT.

This chain joins TRBV9 and TRBJ2-1; unclear D gene. The CDR3 covers 13 residues. CDR1 is SGDLS and CDR2 is YYNGEE in the germline V gene. The germline V and J ends were trimmed by 2 bases and 10 bases, with 13 bases remaining between them. CDR3: CASSVTDQREQFF. CDR3 bases: TGTGCCAGCAGCGTTACAGATCAACGCGAGCAGTTCTTC.

The CDR3 nucleotides read TGTGCCAGCAGCGACCGGGGGAACACTGAAGCTTTCTTT. Its protein is CASSDRGNTEAFF. The chain uses TRBV7-2 and TRBJ1-1; no reliable D call. CDR3 length: 13 amino acids. Trimming took 5 bases from V and 1 from J, leaving 8 bases between them. The V gene's germline CDR1 is SGHTA and CDR2 FQGNSA.

This sequence joins TRBV27 and TRBJ1-1; D remains unclear. The CDR3 has 14 amino acids. Trimming stripped 1 base from V and 1 base from J, with 7 bases between. Germline V gene data show CDR1 as MNHEY and CDR2 as SMNVEV (reference sequence). This chain's CDR3 is CASSLFPENTEAFF. CDR3 in DNA: TGTGCCAGCAGTTTATTTCCAGAGAACACTGAAGCTTTCTTT.

J is TRBJ2-1 and V is TRBV2, with D maybe TRBD2 (7 bases). The CDR3 runs to 15 residues. Deletions cut 2 bases from V and 9 bases from J, with 17 bases between. The germline gives CDR1 SNHLY, CDR2 FYNNEI. CDR3 protein: CASSEIGQGRGEQFF. The CDR3 DNA is TGTGCCAGCAGTGAAATTGGTCAGGGGAGGGGTGAGCAGTTCTTC.

The chain joins TRBV6-2 or TRBV6-3 to TRBJ1-1; D possibly corresponds to TRBD1 (5 bases). In germline, CDR1 is MNHEY, CDR2 SVGEGT. Trimming removed 5 bases from V and 7 bases from J, with 17 bases in between. The CDR3 is made up of 14 amino acids. As DNA, the CDR3 is TGTGCCAGCAGTGATAATACAGGTTCGGGTGAAGCTTTCTTT. As protein: CASSDNTGSGEAFF.

The sample holds a few counts of this clone. The chain couples TRBV19 to TRBJ2-3; no definite D call. Looked up from germline, CDR1 is LNHDA and CDR2 is SQIVND (reference sequence). This CDR3 spans 11 amino acids. Trimming stripped 6 bases from V and 7 bases from J, with 8 bases between. CDR3 sequence (DNA): TGTGCCAGTAGCGAGCGAAATACGCAGTATTTT. It encodes CASSERNTQYF.

This sequence joins TRBV5-1 and TRBJ2-3, with 7 nucleotides matching TRBD2. V gave up 3 bases and J gave up 5 bases; unmatched junction bases: 9. The CDR3 length is 15 residues. Germline V CDR1 and CDR2: SGHRS, YFSETQ. CDR3 sequence (DNA): TGCGCCAGCAGCTCTTCTAGCGGAGGGAAAGATACGCAGTATTTT. This translates into CASSSSSGGKDTQYF.

This chain joins TRBV9 and TRBJ2-4, with a tentative D call TRBD1 (6 bases). Germline V gene data show CDR1 as SGDLS and CDR2 as YYNGEE. This CDR3 is 14 amino acids long. Trimming stripped 0 bases from V and 6 bases from J, with 10 bases between. CDR3 amino acids: CASSVEGQSNIQYF. The CDR3 nucleotides are TGTGCCAGCAGCGTAGAAGGACAGTCAAACATTCAGTACTTC.

This clone was found a few times. The chain couples TRBV7-2 to TRBJ1-2; 8 nucleotides line up with TRBD1. Germline-derived CDR1 and CDR2 are SGHTA and FQGNSA. V lost 6 bases, J lost 0 bases, and 6 bases stayed unmatched. The CDR3 totals 15 residues. CDR3 DNA: TGTGCCAGCAGAGCGGGACAGGAAGCTAACTATGGCTACACCTTC. This sequence encodes CASRAGQEANYGYTF.

J is TRBJ2-2 and V is TRBV5-1; D is ambiguous. V was pared by 2 bases and J by 4 bases, with 12 bases between. The CDR3 is 15 amino acids. Germline CDR1 and CDR2: SGHRS and YFSETQ. CDR3 amino acids: CASSFPESATGELFF. CDR3 nucleotides: TGCGCCAGCAGCTTCCCAGAGAGCGCCACCGGGGAGCTGTTTTTT.

The J gene is TRBJ2-7, the V gene TRBV7-2, with 7 bases that match TRBD1. CDR3 length: 13 residues. The V gene end was trimmed by 8 bases and the J gene end by 3 bases; junction bases not matched to a gene: 7. Germline CDR1 reads SGHTA; CDR2 reads FQGNSA. The CDR3 sequence is CASGDSAIYEQYF. The CDR3, as DNA: TGTGCCAGCGGGGACAGCGCCATCTACGAGCAGTACTTC. The full variable domain, in which reference TRBV7-2 and TRBJ2-7 provide the parts outside the CDR3, is GAGVSQSPSNKVTEKGKDVELRCDPISGHTALYWYRQSLGQGLEFLIYFQGNSAPDKSGLPSDRFSAERTGGSVSTLTIQRTQQEDSAVYLCASGDSAIYEQYFGPGTRLTVT.

The rearrangement joins TRBV9 to TRBJ2-7, with 9 bases aligning to TRBD1. Germline V gene sequence: CDR1 SGDLS, CDR2 YYNGEE. V shed 4 bases and J 2 bases; nucleotides not matched to a gene: 4. The CDR3 is made up of 14 amino acids. CDR3 nucleotides: TGTGCCAGCAGCAGACAGGGGGGGACCTACGAGCAGTACTTC. Its protein is CASSRQGGTYEQYF.

The chain uses TRBV29-1 and TRBJ2-5, with TRBD2 identical over 10 bases. J gave up 4 bases and V 7 bases, and 3 bases lay outside the gene matches. Germline loops: CDR1 SQVTM, CDR2 ANQGSEA. This CDR3 is built from 12 residues. The CDR3 spells CSAQREGETQYF. CDR3 DNA sequence: TGCAGCGCTCAGCGGGAGGGAGAGACCCAGTACTTC.

The rearrangement links TRBV30 to TRBJ2-1; 8 bases are shared with TRBD2. V trimming: 1 base; J trimming: 15 bases; junction bases outside the gene matches: 11. CDR1 GTSNPN and CDR2 SVGIG come from the germline V gene (reference sequence). The CDR3 is 13 residues long. The DNA for the CDR3 is TGTGCCTGGAGTGGGGCGGGAGGCCCCAAAGCGTTCTTC. Translation: CAWSGAGGPKAFF.

This clone has only a few counts. The rearrangement links TRBV18 to TRBJ2-1; 7 positions agree with TRBD2. The germline CDR1 and CDR2 sequences are KGHSH and LQKENI. The CDR3 loop spans 13 amino acids. Trimming took 3 bases from V and 15 from J; bases not matched to a gene: 11. The CDR3 region has the DNA TGTGCCAGCTCACCTACAAAGCGGGACCAGGGGTTCTTC. Its protein is CASSPTKRDQGFF.

The genes are TRBV19 and TRBJ2-5, with D maybe TRBD2 (5 bases). Germline-derived CDR1 and CDR2 are LNHDA and SQIVND (reference sequence). V lost 6 bases, J lost 4 bases, and 15 bases lay in between. The CDR3 is 14 amino acids. CDR3 amino acids: CASSSSAGRETQYF. In DNA, the CDR3 is TGTGCCAGTAGCTCTAGTGCGGGCCGAGAGACCCAGTACTTC.

This sequence joins TRBV2 and TRBJ2-2; 9 bases are shared with TRBD2. Germline V gene data show CDR1 as SNHLY and CDR2 as FYNNEI. The length of the CDR3 is 16 residues. Losses at the gene ends were 9 bases for V and 4 bases for J; bases not matched to a gene: 12. CDR3 coding DNA: TGTGCCAGAGAATCAGCGGGAGGTTTGGCCACCGGGGAGCTGTTTTTT. Amino acid sequence: CARESAGGLATGELFF.

The chain couples TRBV4-1 to TRBJ2-5; no clear D gene. V lost 0 bases, J lost 2 bases, and 13 bases lay in between. The germline V gene encodes CDR1 MGHRA and CDR2 YSYEKL. The CDR3 runs 16 residues. CDR3 nucleotides: TGCGCCAGCAGCCAAGATGGCTCTGACTTACAAGAGACCCAGTACTTC. Its translation is CASSQDGSDLQETQYF.

DNA of the CDR3: TGTGCCAGCAGTGAAGCGCAGGGGGCAGGTCAGCCCCAGCATTTT. Its translation: CASSEAQGAGQPQHF. The chain recombines TRBV2 with TRBJ1-5; 8 nucleotides agree with TRBD1. The germline V gene has CDR1 SNHLY and CDR2 FYNNEI. V dropped 0 bases and J dropped 6; count of bases not matched to a gene: 4. The CDR3 contains 15 residues. The entire variable domain, with the rest obtained from reference TRBV2 and TRBJ1-5, is as follows: EPEVTQTPSHQVTQMGQEVILRCVPISNHLYFYWYRQILGQKVEFLVSFYNNEISEKSEIFDDQFSVERPDGSNFTLKIRSTKLEDSAMYFCASSEAQGAGQPQHFGDGTRLSIL.

CDR3 sequence reads: CASSGTGETQYF. The DNA of the CDR3 is TGTGCCAGCAGCGGGACAGGAGAGACCCAGTACTTC. The chain links TRBV7-2 to TRBJ2-5; 8 bases fit TRBD1. CDR3 length equals 12 residues. Germline CDR1 reads SGHTA; CDR2 reads FQGNSA. V lost 5 bases and J lost 4; bases outside the gene matches: 0.

The rearrangement joins TRBV7-6 to TRBJ2-3; 9 bases align to TRBD1. Germline loops: CDR1 SGHVS, CDR2 FNYEAQ. V gave up 3 bases and J gave up 3 bases; unmatched junction bases: 4. The CDR3 has 15 residues. The CDR3 DNA follows: TGTGCCAGCAGCTTCACAGGGGGCGCAACAGATACGCAGTATTTT. It specifies CASSFTGGATDTQYF.

The chain recombines TRBV7-8 with TRBJ2-1; 10 bases line up with TRBD1. Germline CDR1 is SGHVS and CDR2 is FQNEAQ. Unmatched junction bases numbered 5, after V lost 5 bases and J lost 7 bases. The CDR3 has 14 amino acids. CDR3 nucleotides: TGTGCCAGCAGCGGCCGGGACAGGGGAAATGAGCAGTTCTTC. It yields the protein CASSGRDRGNEQFF.

The chain joins TRBV30 to TRBJ2-3; D is possibly TRBD2 (7 bases). The germline gives CDR1 GTSNPN, CDR2 SVGIG (reference sequence). CDR3 size: 14 residues. V shed 2 bases and J shed 6 bases, with 15 bases lying between them. The DNA of the CDR3 is TGTGCCTGGAGTAGGGGAGGGGGAGGGGATACGCAGTATTTT. Protein product: CAWSRGGGGDTQYF. Full variable domain (missing parts from reference TRBV30 and TRBJ2-3): SQTIHQWPATLVQPVGSPLSLECTVEGTSNPNLYWYRQAAGRGLQLLFYSVGIGQISSEVPQNLSASRPQDRQFILSSKKLLLSDSGFYLCAWSRGGGGDTQYFGPGTRLTVL.

J is TRBJ2-6 and V is TRBV9; 8 positions match TRBD1. This CDR3 is 15 amino acids long. CDR1 is SGDLS and CDR2 is YYNGEE in the germline V gene. The J segment lost 2 bases and the V segment lost 3 bases, leaving 1 base of the junction unmatched. CDR3 residues: CASSAGGAGANVLTF. The CDR3 DNA reads TGTGCCAGCAGCGCAGGGGGCGCTGGGGCCAACGTCCTGACTTTC. Variable domain in full (rest from reference TRBV9 and TRBJ2-6): DSGVTQTPKHLITATGQRVTLRCSPRSGDLSVYWYQQSLDQGLQFLIQYYNGEERAKGNILERFSAQQFPDLHSELNLSSLELGDSALYFCASSAGGAGANVLTFGAGSRLTVL.